Listed below are T cell receptor beta chains from one sample, sequenced in a study of cytomegalovirus exposure and HLA in healthy donors. Assay used: immunoSEQ multiplex PCR; TCRdb lists only in-frame clones, some missing. Here the sample spans 65,000 to 85,000 clones, around 80% being singletons. The material sequenced was PBMCs. These receptors all stem from a man aged 50 to 59 in good health and CMV-seropositive. Both conserved end residues are part of each CDR3. A D gene is named only where the DNA matches it firmly. The size entry is marked missing in some rows and otherwise reads once, few, many or a size class.

CDR3: CASSLETSSHTF; DNA: TGTGCCAGCAGCTTAGAAACATCCTCTCACACCTTC; D: .; size: .; V: TRBV11-3; J: TRBJ1-2
CDR3: CASSTGISGANVLTF; DNA: TGTGCCAGCAGCACAGGAATCTCTGGGGCCAACGTCCTGACTTTC; D: .; size: once; V: TRBV5-4; J: TRBJ2-6
CDR3: CASSGTGYAFF; DNA: TGTGCCAGCAGCGGTACAGGGTACGCTTTCTTT; D: .; size: .; V: TRBV9; J: TRBJ1-1
CDR3: CASSPRLAGGSDTQYF; DNA: TGCGCCAGCAGCCCGCGACTAGCGGGAGGTTCAGATACGCAGTATTTT; D: TRBD2; size: .; V: TRBV4-1; J: TRBJ2-3
CDR3: CASSFLQGRGYEQYF; DNA: TGTGCCAGCAGTTTCCTACAGGGGCGTGGCTACGAGCAGTACTTC; D: TRBD1; size: .; V: TRBV5-6; J: TRBJ2-7
CDR3: CASSPGRGNTEAFF; DNA: TGTGCCAGCTCACCCGGAAGGGGGAACACTGAAGCTTTCTTT; D: .; size: .; V: TRBV18; J: TRBJ1-1
CDR3: CASSPEGGIREKLFF; DNA: TGTGCCAGCTCACCAGAAGGGGGAATACGTGAAAAACTGTTTTTT; D: .; size: .; V: TRBV18; J: TRBJ1-4
CDR3: CASSPAGREVQPQHF; DNA: TGTGCCAGCTCACCCGCCGGTAGGGAGGTGCAGCCCCAGCATTTT; D: .; size: few; V: TRBV18; J: TRBJ1-5
CDR3: CASSPFLAGSGTGELFF; DNA: TGTGCCAGCAGCCCTTTTTTAGCGGGAAGTGGAACCGGGGAGCTGTTTTTT; D: .; size: .; V: TRBV21-1; J: TRBJ2-2
CDR3: CASSSGQGDYGYTF; DNA: TGCGCCAGCAGCTCAGGACAGGGGGACTATGGCTACACCTTC; D: TRBD1; size: .; V: TRBV5-1; J: TRBJ1-2
CDR3: CASSHPSTGLAGRLGGNEQFF; DNA: TGCGCCAGCAGCCATCCCAGTACGGGACTAGCGGGTCGATTGGGCGGGAATGAGCAGTTCTTC; D: TRBD2; size: .; V: TRBV4-1; J: TRBJ2-1
CDR3: CASGYGVGEQYF; DNA: TGTGCCAGCGGATACGGGGTGGGCGAGCAGTACTTC; D: .; size: .; V: TRBV6-1; J: TRBJ2-7
CDR3: CASSFTSGRAQETQYF; DNA: TGCGCCAGCAGCTTTACTAGCGGGAGGGCTCAAGAGACCCAGTACTTC; D: TRBD2; size: .; V: TRBV5-1; J: TRBJ2-5
CDR3: CASSFSAGFLGWGTDTQYF; DNA: TGTGCCAGCAGCTTTAGCGCGGGTTTTCTCGGCTGGGGCACAGATACGCAGTATTTT; D: .; size: few; V: TRBV7-2; J: TRBJ2-3
CDR3: CASADQGWEQFF; DNA: TGTGCCAGCGCTGACCAGGGTTGGGAGCAGTTCTTC; D: .; size: .; V: TRBV2; J: TRBJ2-1
CDR3: CASSHNIAKNIQYF; DNA: TGTGCCAGCAGCCACAATATCGCCAAAAACATTCAGTACTTC; D: .; size: .; V: TRBV7-8; J: TRBJ2-4
CDR3: CASSVGIAGGEQFF; DNA: TGTGCCAGCAGCGTAGGTATAGCGGGAGGGGAGCAGTTCTTC; D: TRBD2; size: .; V: TRBV9; J: TRBJ2-1
CDR3: CASSLSSSYNEQFF; DNA: TGCGCCAGCAGCCTCTCGAGCTCCTACAATGAGCAGTTCTTC; D: .; size: .; V: TRBV4-1; J: TRBJ2-1
CDR3: CASSFPTSGFYNEQFF; DNA: TGTGCCAGCAGCTTCCCGACTAGCGGTTTCTACAATGAGCAGTTCTTC; D: TRBD2; size: .; V: TRBV7-9; J: TRBJ2-1
CDR3: CASSFRGRIPDTQYF; DNA: TGTGCCAGCAGCTTCCGCGGGAGGATCCCAGATACGCAGTATTTT; D: TRBD2; size: .; V: TRBV11-2; J: TRBJ2-3
CDR3: CASSKTPGLNTEAFF; DNA: TGTGCCAGCAGCAAAACGCCAGGACTAAACACTGAAGCTTTCTTT; D: .; size: .; V: TRBV7-2; J: TRBJ1-1
CDR3: CASSTRAYEQYF; DNA: TGTGCCAGTAGTACCCGGGCCTACGAGCAGTACTTC; D: .; size: .; V: TRBV19; J: TRBJ2-7
CDR3: CATGDRGRNEQFF; DNA: TGTGCCACCGGGGACAGGGGGCGGAATGAGCAGTTCTTC; D: TRBD1; size: few; V: TRBV27; J: TRBJ2-1
CDR3: CASSYFGGSTDTQYF; DNA: TGTGCCAGCAGTTACTTCGGGGGAAGCACAGATACGCAGTATTTT; D: .; size: .; V: TRBV6-5; J: TRBJ2-3
CDR3: CASSQGQGQDTEAFF; DNA: TGCGCCAGCAGCCAGGGACAGGGGCAGGACACTGAAGCTTTCTTT; D: TRBD1; size: .; V: TRBV4-3; J: TRBJ1-1
CDR3: CASTSREGRELFF; DNA: TGTGCCAGCACGTCGCGGGAGGGGCGGGAGCTGTTTTTT; D: TRBD2; size: .; V: TRBV28; J: TRBJ2-2